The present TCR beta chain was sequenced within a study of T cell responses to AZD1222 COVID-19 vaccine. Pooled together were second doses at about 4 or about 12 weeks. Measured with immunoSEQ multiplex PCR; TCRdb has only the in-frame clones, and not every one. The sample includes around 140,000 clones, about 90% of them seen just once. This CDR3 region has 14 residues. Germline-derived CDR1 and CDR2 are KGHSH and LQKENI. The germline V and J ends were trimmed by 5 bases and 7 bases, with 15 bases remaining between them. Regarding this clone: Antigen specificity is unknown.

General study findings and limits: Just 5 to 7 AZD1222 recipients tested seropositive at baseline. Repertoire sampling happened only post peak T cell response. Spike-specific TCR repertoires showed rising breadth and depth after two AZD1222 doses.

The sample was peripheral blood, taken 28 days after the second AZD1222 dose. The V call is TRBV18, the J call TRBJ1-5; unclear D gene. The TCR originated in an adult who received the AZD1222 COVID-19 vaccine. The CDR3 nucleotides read TGTGCCAGCTCAGGGGAAACGCCCAACCAGCCCCAGCATTTT. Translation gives CASSGETPNQPQHF.